The rows below give T cell receptor beta chains drawn from one sample of a study of blood T cell repertoires in COVID-19. Produced via immunoSEQ multiplex PCR; TCRdb's table is partial and in-frame only. The profile shows roughly 81,000 clones, approximately 82% of them singletons. Sequenced material: peripheral blood. The source of these receptors is a man aged 80 or over with active or convalescent COVID-19. Both conserved end residues are part of each CDR3. Fields, in order: CDR3 DNA, CDR3 protein, clone size, CDR3 length, V gene, J gene, D gene. The D gene is left open where the match is weak. For some rows the clone size is stated as once, few or many, or as a class when expanded; others skip it.

cdr3_nt: TGTGCCAGCAGTGGGGGGACTAGCGGTACCTACGAGCAGTACTTC
cdr3_aa: CASSGGTSGTYEQYF
clone_size: NA
cdr3_length: 15
v_call: TRBV2
j_call: TRBJ2-7
d_call: TRBD2

cdr3_nt: TGTGCCAGCAGTGACCAAACGTCAGGGGGCCCCTACAATGAGCAGTTCTTC
cdr3_aa: CASSDQTSGGPYNEQFF
clone_size: once
cdr3_length: 17
v_call: TRBV6-4
j_call: TRBJ2-1
d_call: TRBD1

cdr3_nt: TGTGCCAGCAGCCACCGGGATGGGGGGATTAATGAAAAACTGTTTTTT
cdr3_aa: CASSHRDGGINEKLFF
clone_size: NA
cdr3_length: 16
v_call: TRBV3-1/TRBV3-2
j_call: TRBJ1-4
d_call: NA

cdr3_nt: TGCAGCGCTGGGACAGGGAAAGCTTTCTTT
cdr3_aa: CSAGTGKAFF
clone_size: few
cdr3_length: 10
v_call: TRBV29-1
j_call: TRBJ1-1
d_call: TRBD1

cdr3_nt: TGTGCCAGCAGCTTACAGCCTGAAGCTTTCTTT
cdr3_aa: CASSLQPEAFF
clone_size: NA
cdr3_length: 11
v_call: TRBV9
j_call: TRBJ1-1
d_call: NA

cdr3_nt: TGTGCCAGTAGGAAGGGGGGGATCAGTGAAAAACTGTTTTTT
cdr3_aa: CASRKGGISEKLFF
clone_size: NA
cdr3_length: 14
v_call: TRBV28
j_call: TRBJ1-4
d_call: NA

cdr3_nt: TGTGCCAGCAGCCAAGATTCGTGGGGGACAAGCTCCTACGAGCAGTACTTC
cdr3_aa: CASSQDSWGTSSYEQYF
clone_size: NA
cdr3_length: 17
v_call: TRBV4-2
j_call: TRBJ2-7
d_call: NA

cdr3_nt: TGTGCCAGCAGTTTAGCAGGGGCTAATGAAAAACTGTTTTTT
cdr3_aa: CASSLAGANEKLFF
clone_size: NA
cdr3_length: 14
v_call: TRBV28
j_call: TRBJ1-4
d_call: NA

cdr3_nt: TGTGCCAGCAGTTCCCGGACTAGCGGGGGCTCCTACGAGCAGTACTTC
cdr3_aa: CASSSRTSGGSYEQYF
clone_size: NA
cdr3_length: 16
v_call: TRBV27
j_call: TRBJ2-7
d_call: TRBD2

cdr3_nt: TGCGCCAGCAGTGAGTCGTCTAGCGGTAACACCGGGGAGCTGTTTTTT
cdr3_aa: CASSESSSGNTGELFF
clone_size: NA
cdr3_length: 16
v_call: TRBV10-1
j_call: TRBJ2-2
d_call: TRBD2

cdr3_nt: TGTGCCACCAGTGATTTGTGCGGGGGGCGAGGGGTTAAGACGGGTCAGCCCCAGCATTTT
cdr3_aa: CATSDLCGGRGVKTGQPQHF
clone_size: NA
cdr3_length: 20
v_call: TRBV24-1
j_call: TRBJ1-5
d_call: NA

cdr3_nt: TGTGCCAGCAGCCAATGGGGCAGCCAAGAGACCCAGTACTTC
cdr3_aa: CASSQWGSQETQYF
clone_size: NA
cdr3_length: 14
v_call: TRBV3-1/TRBV3-2
j_call: TRBJ2-5
d_call: NA

cdr3_nt: TGTGCCAGCAGCCAAGGTCCCGGGACATCCTATGGCTACACCTTC
cdr3_aa: CASSQGPGTSYGYTF
clone_size: NA
cdr3_length: 15
v_call: TRBV3-1/TRBV3-2
j_call: TRBJ1-2
d_call: NA

cdr3_nt: TGTGCCAGCATCGCGGGAGTGAACACCGGGGAGCTGTTTTTT
cdr3_aa: CASIAGVNTGELFF
clone_size: NA
cdr3_length: 14
v_call: TRBV6-1
j_call: TRBJ2-2
d_call: TRBD2

cdr3_nt: TGTGCCAGCAGGCCGGGACTAGCGGGAGAGTTCTTC
cdr3_aa: CASRPGLAGEFF
clone_size: NA
cdr3_length: 12
v_call: TRBV6-5
j_call: TRBJ2-1
d_call: TRBD2

cdr3_nt: TGTGCCAGCAGCGCCGGGATCCAAACAGATACGCAGTATTTT
cdr3_aa: CASSAGIQTDTQYF
clone_size: once
cdr3_length: 14
v_call: TRBV9
j_call: TRBJ2-3
d_call: NA

cdr3_nt: TGTGCCAGCACCCGGGGACAGGGAAACACCGGGGAGCTGTTTTTT
cdr3_aa: CASTRGQGNTGELFF
clone_size: NA
cdr3_length: 15
v_call: TRBV5-4
j_call: TRBJ2-2
d_call: TRBD1

cdr3_nt: TGTGCCAGCAGACCCGACGGGGAGAGCACTGAAGCTTTCTTT
cdr3_aa: CASRPDGESTEAFF
clone_size: NA
cdr3_length: 14
v_call: TRBV2
j_call: TRBJ1-1
d_call: NA

cdr3_nt: TGCGCCAGCAGCTTGGTCAGGGGCTACGAGCAGTACTTC
cdr3_aa: CASSLVRGYEQYF
clone_size: NA
cdr3_length: 13
v_call: TRBV5-1
j_call: TRBJ2-7
d_call: NA

cdr3_nt: TGTGCCAGCAGCTTAGCCGGGACTAGCGGTCAAGAGACCCAGTACTTC
cdr3_aa: CASSLAGTSGQETQYF
clone_size: NA
cdr3_length: 16
v_call: TRBV7-2
j_call: TRBJ2-5
d_call: TRBD2

cdr3_nt: TGTGCCATCAGCTGGACAGCCTACAATGAGCAGTTCTTC
cdr3_aa: CAISWTAYNEQFF
clone_size: NA
cdr3_length: 13
v_call: TRBV10-3
j_call: TRBJ2-1
d_call: NA

cdr3_nt: TGTGCCAGCAGTGACAGGGTCCGCCAAGAGACCCAGTACTTC
cdr3_aa: CASSDRVRQETQYF
clone_size: NA
cdr3_length: 14
v_call: TRBV25-1
j_call: TRBJ2-5
d_call: NA

cdr3_nt: TGTGCCAGCAGTGAATCTGGGACAGTCTACGAGCAGTACTTC
cdr3_aa: CASSESGTVYEQYF
clone_size: NA
cdr3_length: 14
v_call: TRBV6-1
j_call: TRBJ2-7
d_call: TRBD1

cdr3_nt: TGTGCCAGTAGTACCCGGACAGCCCCTGTTGAGACCCAGTACTTC
cdr3_aa: CASSTRTAPVETQYF
clone_size: NA
cdr3_length: 15
v_call: TRBV19
j_call: TRBJ2-5
d_call: NA

cdr3_nt: TGTGCCAGCAGTTTACCTTTCAGGGCCCGGCAGGGAGGCACTGAAGCTTTCTTT
cdr3_aa: CASSLPFRARQGGTEAFF
clone_size: NA
cdr3_length: 18
v_call: TRBV28
j_call: TRBJ1-1
d_call: NA

cdr3_nt: TGCGCCAGCAGCTCCTCCCAGGTTGGAGAGACCCAGTACTTC
cdr3_aa: CASSSSQVGETQYF
clone_size: few
cdr3_length: 14
v_call: TRBV5-1
j_call: TRBJ2-5
d_call: NA

cdr3_nt: TGTGCCAGCAGCGTGGGGGGTAGCTCCTACGAGCAGTACTTC
cdr3_aa: CASSVGGSSYEQYF
clone_size: NA
cdr3_length: 14
v_call: TRBV9
j_call: TRBJ2-7
d_call: NA

cdr3_nt: TGTGCCAGCAGTCCACCCTTTATTACCAGTGGGGCCAACGTCCTGACTTTC
cdr3_aa: CASSPPFITSGANVLTF
clone_size: NA
cdr3_length: 17
v_call: TRBV28
j_call: TRBJ2-6
d_call: NA

cdr3_nt: TGTGCCAGCAGTTTAGGATCGGGGTATCAGCCCCAGCATTTT
cdr3_aa: CASSLGSGYQPQHF
clone_size: NA
cdr3_length: 14
v_call: TRBV28
j_call: TRBJ1-5
d_call: NA

cdr3_nt: TGTGCCAGCAAGGGGCAGCGGGGGGAGAGAGATACGCTGTATTTT
cdr3_aa: CASKGQRGERDTLYF
clone_size: NA
cdr3_length: 15
v_call: TRBV7-2
j_call: TRBJ2-3
d_call: TRBD2

cdr3_nt: TGTGCCAGCAGGCCTAGTGGGACTGTCTCCGATGAAAAACTGTTTTTT
cdr3_aa: CASRPSGTVSDEKLFF
clone_size: few
cdr3_length: 16
v_call: TRBV13
j_call: TRBJ1-4
d_call: NA

cdr3_nt: TGTGCCAGCAGTGATGGTAGAGGGCGAGGGCCCCAGCATTTT
cdr3_aa: CASSDGRGRGPQHF
clone_size: NA
cdr3_length: 14
v_call: TRBV6-1
j_call: TRBJ1-5
d_call: NA

cdr3_nt: TGTGCCAGCAGCCAAGGGGGACAGATGAACACTGAAGCTTTCTTT
cdr3_aa: CASSQGGQMNTEAFF
clone_size: NA
cdr3_length: 15
v_call: TRBV3-1/TRBV3-2
j_call: TRBJ1-1
d_call: TRBD1

cdr3_nt: TGTGCCAGCTACTCCGGGACAGGGGGCAATGGCTACACCTTC
cdr3_aa: CASYSGTGGNGYTF
clone_size: NA
cdr3_length: 14
v_call: TRBV3-1/TRBV3-2
j_call: TRBJ1-2
d_call: TRBD1

cdr3_nt: TGCAGCGGGACTAGTGGGTATGAGCAGTTCTTC
cdr3_aa: CSGTSGYEQFF
clone_size: once
cdr3_length: 11
v_call: TRBV29-1
j_call: TRBJ2-1
d_call: TRBD2

cdr3_nt: TGTGCCAGCAGCCAGCGGACGGAAAGCACAGATACGCAGTATTTT
cdr3_aa: CASSQRTESTDTQYF
clone_size: NA
cdr3_length: 15
v_call: TRBV7-6
j_call: TRBJ2-3
d_call: NA

cdr3_nt: TGTGCCAGCAGTTACAAAGGCGGGGGTCAGCCCCAGCATTTT
cdr3_aa: CASSYKGGGQPQHF
clone_size: NA
cdr3_length: 14
v_call: TRBV6-5
j_call: TRBJ1-5
d_call: NA

cdr3_nt: TGTGCCAGCAGTCCAGGAACAAACTATGGCTACACCTTC
cdr3_aa: CASSPGTNYGYTF
clone_size: NA
cdr3_length: 13
v_call: TRBV2
j_call: TRBJ1-2
d_call: NA

cdr3_nt: TGTGCCAGCAGTTCCTTCCGGGGGATTAACTATGGCTACACCTTC
cdr3_aa: CASSSFRGINYGYTF
clone_size: few
cdr3_length: 15
v_call: TRBV6-2/TRBV6-3
j_call: TRBJ1-2
d_call: NA

cdr3_nt: TGTGCCAGTAGGTGGGGAGCAGGCGTACGCTCTGGAAACACCATATATTTT
cdr3_aa: CASRWGAGVRSGNTIYF
clone_size: NA
cdr3_length: 17
v_call: TRBV19
j_call: TRBJ1-3
d_call: NA

cdr3_nt: TGTGCCAGCAGCTCCGGACAGATTGCAACTAATGAAAAACTGTTTTTT
cdr3_aa: CASSSGQIATNEKLFF
clone_size: once
cdr3_length: 16
v_call: TRBV11-2
j_call: TRBJ1-4
d_call: NA

cdr3_nt: TGTGCCAGCAGTGCCGGACTAGCGGGAGACGAGCAGTACTTC
cdr3_aa: CASSAGLAGDEQYF
clone_size: NA
cdr3_length: 14
v_call: TRBV2
j_call: TRBJ2-7
d_call: TRBD2

cdr3_nt: TGTGCCAGCAGCCTCGGGACAGCACCTGAAGCTTTCTTT
cdr3_aa: CASSLGTAPEAFF
clone_size: NA
cdr3_length: 13
v_call: TRBV7-8
j_call: TRBJ1-1
d_call: TRBD1

cdr3_nt: TGTGCCAGCAGTTTAGCCGCAGGGGGCTATACTGAAGCTTTCTTT
cdr3_aa: CASSLAAGGYTEAFF
clone_size: few
cdr3_length: 15
v_call: TRBV27
j_call: TRBJ1-1
d_call: TRBD1

cdr3_nt: TGTGCCACCGGACAGTATAATTCACCCCTCCACTTT
cdr3_aa: CATGQYNSPLHF
clone_size: NA
cdr3_length: 12
v_call: TRBV5-4
j_call: TRBJ1-6
d_call: NA

cdr3_nt: TGCGCCAGCAGCTTGGGGGACAGGGTAGGGGAGACCCAGTACTTC
cdr3_aa: CASSLGDRVGETQYF
clone_size: NA
cdr3_length: 15
v_call: TRBV5-1
j_call: TRBJ2-5
d_call: TRBD1

cdr3_nt: TGTGCCAGCAGCCGACGAACTGGAACGGGGGAAAAACTGTTTTTT
cdr3_aa: CASSRRTGTGEKLFF
clone_size: NA
cdr3_length: 15
v_call: TRBV9
j_call: TRBJ1-4
d_call: NA

cdr3_nt: TGTGCCAGCAGCCCCCCGGGGCAGCGGGGGGGGTTTGAGCAGTTCTTC
cdr3_aa: CASSPPGQRGGFEQFF
clone_size: NA
cdr3_length: 16
v_call: TRBV3-1/TRBV3-2
j_call: TRBJ2-1
d_call: TRBD2

cdr3_nt: TGTGCCAGTAGTATGACTACTAGCGGGGGGGCAGAGACCCAGTACTTC
cdr3_aa: CASSMTTSGGAETQYF
clone_size: NA
cdr3_length: 16
v_call: TRBV19
j_call: TRBJ2-5
d_call: TRBD2

cdr3_nt: TGTGCCAGCAGTCCCTCATGGGGCGGCACTGAAGCTTTCTTT
cdr3_aa: CASSPSWGGTEAFF
clone_size: NA
cdr3_length: 14
v_call: TRBV28
j_call: TRBJ1-1
d_call: NA

cdr3_nt: TGTGCCAGCAGCGGGGGGGAAGCTTTCTTT
cdr3_aa: CASSGGEAFF
clone_size: NA
cdr3_length: 10
v_call: TRBV2
j_call: TRBJ1-1
d_call: NA

cdr3_nt: TGTGCCATCAGTGTAGCTTCGGCGCACCAAGAGACCCAGTACTTC
cdr3_aa: CAISVASAHQETQYF
clone_size: few
cdr3_length: 15
v_call: TRBV10-3
j_call: TRBJ2-5
d_call: NA

cdr3_nt: TGTGCCAGCAGCTTAGGGACTAGCGGGAGCACAGATACGCAGTATTTT
cdr3_aa: CASSLGTSGSTDTQYF
clone_size: NA
cdr3_length: 16
v_call: TRBV11-2
j_call: TRBJ2-3
d_call: TRBD2